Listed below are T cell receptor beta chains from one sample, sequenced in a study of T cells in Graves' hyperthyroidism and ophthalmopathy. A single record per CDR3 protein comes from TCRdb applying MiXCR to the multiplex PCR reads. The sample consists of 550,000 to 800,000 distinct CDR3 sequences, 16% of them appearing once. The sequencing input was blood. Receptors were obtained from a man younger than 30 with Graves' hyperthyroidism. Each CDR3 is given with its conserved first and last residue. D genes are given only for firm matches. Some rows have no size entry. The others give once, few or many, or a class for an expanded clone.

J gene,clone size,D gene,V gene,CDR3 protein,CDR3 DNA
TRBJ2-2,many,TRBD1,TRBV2,CASSSTRGPTGELFF,TGTGCCAGCAGCTCGACCAGGGGGCCCACCGGGGAGCTGTTTTTT
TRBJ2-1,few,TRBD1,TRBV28,CASSSGTVYYNEQFF,TGTGCCAGCAGTTCCGGGACAGTATACTACAATGAGCAGTTCTTC
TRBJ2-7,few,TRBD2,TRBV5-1,CATSAGGNSYEQYF,TGCGCCACATCGGCGGGAGGGAATTCCTACGAGCAGTACTTC
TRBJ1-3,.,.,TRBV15,CATSKYRDTLRGTIYF,TGTGCCACCAGCAAGTACCGGGACACCTTGCGGGGCACCATATATTTT
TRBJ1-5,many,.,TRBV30,CAWKVGNQPQHF,TGTGCCTGGAAGGTAGGCAATCAGCCCCAGCATTTT
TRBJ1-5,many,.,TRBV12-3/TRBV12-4,CASRLGQSSNQPQHF,TGTGCCAGCAGACTCGGACAGTCTAGCAATCAGCCCCAGCATTTT
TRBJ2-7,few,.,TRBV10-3,CAISVGQNYEQYF,TGTGCCATCAGTGTGGGCCAGAACTACGAGCAGTACTTC
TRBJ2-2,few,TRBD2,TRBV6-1,CASSIAGGYTGELFF,TGTGCCAGCAGTATAGCGGGAGGGTACACCGGGGAGCTGTTTTTT
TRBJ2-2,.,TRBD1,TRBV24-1,CATRLPRDRGTGELFF,TGTGCCACCAGATTACCCCGGGACAGGGGGACCGGGGAGCTGTTTTTT
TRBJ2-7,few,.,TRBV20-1,CSANAPGHRYEQYF,TGCAGTGCCAACGCGCCGGGACACAGATACGAGCAGTACTTC
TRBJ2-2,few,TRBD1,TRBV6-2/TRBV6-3,CASTGDRVLANTGELFF,TGTGCCAGCACCGGGGACAGGGTCTTAGCGAACACCGGGGAGCTGTTTTTT
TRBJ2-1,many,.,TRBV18,CASSPGHEYNEQFF,TGTGCCAGCTCACCGGGACACGAGTACAATGAGCAGTTCTTC
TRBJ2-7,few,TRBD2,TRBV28,CASGTSLNEQYF,TGTGCCAGTGGGACTAGTCTTAACGAGCAGTACTTC
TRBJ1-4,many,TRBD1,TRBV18,CASSPLGQGAGEKLFF,TGTGCCAGCTCACCACTCGGACAGGGGGCTGGTGAAAAACTGTTTTTT
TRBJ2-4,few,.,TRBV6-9,CASSYPQGFQSKNIQYF,TGTGCCAGCAGTTACCCTCAGGGATTTCAATCCAAAAACATTCAGTACTTC
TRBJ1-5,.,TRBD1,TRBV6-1,CASSKGTDLNQPQHF,TGTGCCAGCAGTAAAGGGACAGACCTCAATCAGCCCCAGCATTTT
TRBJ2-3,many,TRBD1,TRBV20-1,CSAFRQGEATDTQYF,TGCAGTGCTTTCAGACAGGGGGAGGCCACAGATACGCAGTATTTT
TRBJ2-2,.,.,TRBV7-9,CASSLKVLEGGELFF,TGTGCCAGCAGCTTAAAGGTGTTGGAAGGCGGGGAGCTGTTTTTT
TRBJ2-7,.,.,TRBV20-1,CSARVNLRGREQYF,TGCAGTGCTAGAGTCAATTTAAGGGGTCGAGAGCAGTACTTC
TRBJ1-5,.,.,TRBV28,CASSRLGGVQKPQHF,TGTGCCAGCAGCCGCCTCGGGGGGGTGCAAAAACCCCAGCATTTT
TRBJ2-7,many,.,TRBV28,CASGEQGFEQYF,TGTGCCAGCGGCGAACAGGGTTTTGAGCAGTACTTC
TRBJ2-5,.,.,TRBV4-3,CASSSSSLGVGETQYF,TGCGCCAGCAGCTCCTCCTCTCTCGGGGTGGGAGAGACCCAGTACTTC
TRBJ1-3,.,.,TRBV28,CASSSAGTGNTIYF,TGTGCCAGCAGTTCCGCCGGAACTGGAAACACCATATATTTT
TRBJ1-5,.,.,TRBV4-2,CASSQEGYSNQPQHF,TGTGCCAGCAGCCAAGAAGGGTATAGCAATCAGCCCCAGCATTTT
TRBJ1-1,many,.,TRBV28,CASTETRNTEAFF,TGTGCCAGCACCGAGACACGTAACACTGAAGCTTTCTTT
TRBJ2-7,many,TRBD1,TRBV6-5,CASSYEPGQGLEQYF,TGTGCCAGCAGTTACGAACCGGGACAGGGGCTCGAGCAGTACTTC
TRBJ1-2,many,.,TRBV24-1,CATSDGTGGYTF,TGTGCCACCAGTGATGGGACCGGTGGCTACACCTTC
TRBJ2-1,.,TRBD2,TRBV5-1,CASSLLAGGEEQFF,TGCGCCAGCAGCTTACTAGCGGGAGGTGAAGAGCAGTTCTTC
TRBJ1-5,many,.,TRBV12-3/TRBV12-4,CASSSGPLRRGQHF,TGTGCCAGCAGTTCTGGACCGCTTCGAAGGGGCCAGCATTTT
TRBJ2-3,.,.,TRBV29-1,CSAPNMGSVTDTQYF,TGCAGCGCTCCAAATATGGGATCAGTGACAGATACGCAGTATTTT
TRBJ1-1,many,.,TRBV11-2,CASSLEGLEAFF,TGTGCCAGCAGCTTAGAGGGCCTAGAAGCTTTCTTT
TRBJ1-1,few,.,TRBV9,CASSVETERYLGTEAFF,TGTGCCAGCAGCGTAGAAACGGAGCGATATCTAGGCACTGAAGCTTTCTTT
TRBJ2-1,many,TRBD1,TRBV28,CASSFLGTELSEQFF,TGTGCCAGCAGTTTTTTGGGGACAGAGCTGAGTGAGCAGTTCTTC
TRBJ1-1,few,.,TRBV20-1,CSARVRGRTEAFF,TGCAGTGCTAGGGTTCGGGGGAGGACTGAAGCTTTCTTT
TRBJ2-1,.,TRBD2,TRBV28,CASSLSSGDCNEQFF,TGTGCCAGCAGTTTATCTAGCGGAGACTGCAATGAGCAGTTCTTC
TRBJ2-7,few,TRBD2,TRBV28,CASSPLGGSGPLYEQYF,TGTGCCAGCAGTCCTTTGGGGGGTAGCGGGCCACTCTACGAGCAGTACTTC
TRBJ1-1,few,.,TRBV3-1,CASSRTSNTEAFF,TGTGCCAGCAGTCGAACCAGCAACACTGAAGCTTTCTTT
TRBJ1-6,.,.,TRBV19,CASSDGWSYNSPLHF,TGTGCCAGTAGCGACGGTTGGTCCTATAATTCACCCCTCCACTTT
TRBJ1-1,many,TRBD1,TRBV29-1,CSVVGTGFPVGEAFF,TGCAGCGTTGTTGGGACAGGTTTCCCGGTGGGGGAAGCTTTCTTT
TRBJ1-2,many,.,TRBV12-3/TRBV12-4,CASSYLGTDTYGYTF,TGTGCCAGCAGTTATTTGGGAACAGATACCTATGGCTACACCTTC
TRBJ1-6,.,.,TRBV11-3,CASSRQKIHSPLHF,TGTGCCAGCAGCCGGCAAAAGATTCATTCACCCCTCCACTTT
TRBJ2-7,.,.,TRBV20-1,CSAREGGVSYEQYF,TGCAGTGCTAGAGAGGGCGGGGTCTCCTACGAGCAGTACTTC
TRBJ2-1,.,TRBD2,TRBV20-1,CSGGSFYNEQFF,TGCAGTGGCGGGAGTTTCTACAATGAGCAGTTCTTC
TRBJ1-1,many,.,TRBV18,CASSQGSVTEAFF,TGTGCCAGCTCACAGGGGTCGGTCACTGAAGCTTTCTTT
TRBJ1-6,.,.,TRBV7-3,CASSLILGSYNSPLHF,TGTGCCAGCAGCTTGATCCTCGGCTCCTATAATTCACCCCTCCACTTT
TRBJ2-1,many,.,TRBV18,CASSPSAGWDNEQFF,TGTGCCAGCTCACCCTCGGCGGGATGGGACAATGAGCAGTTCTTC
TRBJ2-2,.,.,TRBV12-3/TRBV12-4,CASGPQGIGELFF,TGTGCCAGCGGGCCACAGGGTATAGGGGAGCTGTTTTTT
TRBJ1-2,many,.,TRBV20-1,CSASPYWAYGYTF,TGCAGTGCTTCCCCCTATTGGGCCTATGGCTACACCTTC
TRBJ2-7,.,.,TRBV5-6,CASSFQSRYEQYF,TGTGCCAGCAGCTTTCAGAGTCGCTACGAGCAGTACTTC
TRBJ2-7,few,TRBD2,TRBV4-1,CASSQATSGEQYF,TGCGCCAGCAGCCAAGCAACTAGCGGGGAGCAGTACTTC
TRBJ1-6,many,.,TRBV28,CASSFPGRGYNSPLHF,TGTGCCAGCAGTTTTCCGGGCCGCGGCTATAATTCACCCCTCCACTTT
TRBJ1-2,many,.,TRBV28,CASFGRGRDPYGYTF,TGTGCCAGCTTCGGACGGGGGCGAGATCCCTATGGCTACACCTTC
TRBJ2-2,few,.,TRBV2,CASITGLGSGELFF,TGTGCCAGCATTACCGGACTGGGGTCCGGGGAGCTGTTTTTT
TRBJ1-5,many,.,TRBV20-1,CSARDSNQPQHF,TGCAGTGCTCGGGACAGCAATCAGCCCCAGCATTTT